Sequencing of this TCR beta chain was carried out in a study of long-term antiretroviral therapy in people with HIV. The wider study: The oldest specimens predate the 2015 immediate-ART recommendation by about a decade.

The study's findings and limits: Although diversity increased after ART, it remained lower than in transplant donor controls. Controls had broader CDR3 length ranges than HIV repertoires did.

Trimming removed 0 bases from V and 8 bases from J, with 8 bases in between. This CDR3 contains 13 residues. Germline assignment: CDR1 SGHRS and CDR2 YFSETQ. Investigators performed immunoSEQ version v3.0 at survey level. For each individual sample, sequencing targeted roughly 35,000-55,000 T-cell genomes. Measured with immunoSEQ multiplex PCR; TCRdb has only the in-frame clones, and not every one. Among about 25,000 clones listed, 80% to 90% were seen once. About this clone: What it binds is not known.

Sequencing used unsorted PBMCs, obtained 3 years after starting antiretroviral therapy. The source is a young man with HIV. V and J are TRBV5-1 and TRBJ1-4; D not certain. This CDR3 is CASSLDWAEKLFF. The CDR3 nucleotides read TGCGCCAGCAGCTTGGACTGGGCGGAAAAACTGTTTTTT.